This T cell receptor (beta chain) was sequenced for a study of cytomegalovirus exposure and HLA in healthy donors. PCR was performed using 60 Vbeta and 13 Jbeta primers. In the study's own analysis: Later, tens of millions of unique TCR beta chains were counted in an analysis, and about 12 million of them were shared. The assay was immunoSEQ multiplex PCR, and TCRdb's table has in-frame clones only and misses some. V, J and clone size were drawn from that table, and D and trimming were deduced from the DNA. The sample holds around 180,000 clones, about three quarters seen once. CDR1 and CDR2 (germline): LGHNT, FRNRAP. With 5 bases removed from V and 7 bases from J, the gap between germline ends came to 17 bases. This CDR3 has 15 amino acids.

The chain uses TRBV12-5 and TRBJ2-2; tentative D call: TRBD2 (7 bases). The sequenced sample consisted of PBMCs. This sequence was found in a girl aged 5-17 years in good health and CMV-seronegative. This CDR3 is CASGRNIGGDGELFF. The CDR3 DNA sequence: TGTGCTAGTGGTCGCAACATAGGGGGGGACGGGGAGCTGTTTTTT.